A single sample gave rise to the 14 T cell receptor beta chains below, sequenced in a study of blood T cell repertoires in COVID-19 (dated by TCRdb to the early 2020s). The library was generated by the immunoSEQ multiplex PCR assay. TCRdb obtained this table from immuneACCESS and retained in-frame rearrangements with V and J assigned. These tables miss some clones; where compared with another copy, unresolved V genes account for less than half of the shortfall, and the remainder is unexplained. Across this sample there are about 320,000 clones, with 75% to 85% seen only once. The ten largest clones take up approximately 7.5% of the sample. Input material: peripheral blood. Every receptor here comes from a human donor in a cohort sampled during active COVID-19.

The chain recombines TRBV6-5 with TRBJ1-5, with 7 bases lining up with TRBD1. Trimming removed 7 bases from V and 1 base from J; junction bases left unmatched: 7. The V gene's germline CDR1 is MNHEY and CDR2 SVGAGI. The CDR3 is 15 residues long. CDR3 amino acids: CASKGAGASNQPQHF. The CDR3 DNA follows: TGTGCCAGCAAGGGGGCAGGGGCGAGCAATCAGCCCCAGCATTTT.

CDR3 in amino acids: CASSQGAAGVRNEQFF. DNA of the CDR3: TGTGCCAGCAGCCAAGGTGCAGCGGGGGTTCGCAATGAGCAGTTCTTC. J is TRBJ2-1 and V is TRBV3-1 (or the pseudogene TRBV3-2), with 8 bases fitting TRBD2. Germline CDR1 is LGHDT and CDR2 is YNNKEL (reference sequence). V trimming: 1 base; J trimming: 6 bases; junction bases outside the gene matches: 8. The CDR3 is 16 amino acids.

This clone was seen once. The chain has TRBV7-3 and TRBJ2-2, with 9 positions matching TRBD2. CDR1 is SGHTA and CDR2 is FQGTGA in the germline V gene. The CDR3 contains 16 residues. Germline trimming cut 5 bases from V and 1 base from J; bases unmatched to any gene: 5. The CDR3 region is CASSQAGGKNTGELFF. The CDR3 bases are TGTGCCAGCAGCCAAGCGGGGGGAAAGAACACCGGGGAGCTGTTTTTT.

This clone was detected only a few times. A read error may produce the germline difference seen at one junction end. The chain recombines TRBV18 with TRBJ2-7; no definite D call. The CDR3 has 14 amino acids. Germline CDR1 and CDR2: KGHSH and LQKENI. In nucleotides, the CDR3 is TGTGCCAGCTCGCCACCACAGAGCTCCTACGAGCAGTACTTC. Translating it yields CASSPPQSSYEQYF.

This clone was counted once. The chain employs TRBV3-1 (or the pseudogene TRBV3-2) and TRBJ1-6, with a possible D match to TRBD1 (5 bases). Germline CDR1 and CDR2: LGHDT and YNNKEL (reference sequence). The CDR3 length is 19 residues. Trimming left V 0 bases short and J 3 bases short, with 18 bases between. The CDR3 bases are TGTGCCAGCAGCCAAGATATGCGAAGGGGATTAGGCTATAATTCACCCCTCCACTTT. Its protein product is CASSQDMRRGLGYNSPLHF.

The J gene is TRBJ2-2, the V gene TRBV7-9; TRBD1 matches 11 bases. The CDR3 totals 14 residues. Germline CDR1 SEHNR, CDR2 FQNEAQ (reference sequence). V dropped 5 bases and J dropped 7; count of bases not matched to a gene: 3. The CDR3 here is CASSGQGAGGELFF. CDR3 bases: TGTGCCAGCAGCGGACAGGGGGCCGGCGGGGAGCTGTTTTTT. The complete variable domain, with remaining parts taken from reference TRBV7-9 and TRBJ2-2, reads DTGVSQNPRHKITKRGQNVTFRCDPISEHNRLYWYRQTLGQGPEFLTYFQNEAQLEKSRLLSDRFSAERPKGSFSTLEIQRTEQGDSAMYLCASSGQGAGGELFFGEGSRLTVL.

This clone was seen just once. The chain joins TRBV10-3 to TRBJ2-7; D is perhaps TRBD1 (5 bases). Germline CDR1 reads ENHRY; CDR2 reads SYGVKD. V gave up 2 bases and J gave up 3 bases, with 11 bases separating them. The CDR3 has 14 residues. The CDR3 nucleotides are TGTGCCATCAGTGAGGGTAGGGGTCTCTACGAGCAGTACTTC. This codes for CAISEGRGLYEQYF.

This clone was counted between two and nine times. The genes are TRBV5-1 and TRBJ1-1; TRBD1 is a possible D gene (5 bases). From germline, CDR1 is SGHRS and CDR2 YFSETQ. The CDR3 is 15 residues long. V gave up 1 base and J gave up 5 bases, with 15 bases separating them. CDR3 in amino acids: CASSLTTTGGTEAFF. CDR3 DNA sequence: TGCGCCAGCAGCTTGACCACGACGGGGGGAACTGAAGCTTTCTTT.

This chain uses TRBV6-1 with TRBJ1-4; possibly TRBD1 for D (5 bases). The CDR3 length is 15 residues. Trimming took off 1 base at V and 6 bases at J, with 12 bases between the two ends. Germline-derived CDR1 and CDR2 are MNHNS and SASEGT. CDR3 amino acids: CASSEGGREYEKLFF. CDR3 coding DNA: TGTGCCAGCAGTGAAGGGGGCAGGGAATATGAAAAACTGTTTTTT.

The chain recombines TRBV7-6 with TRBJ1-5, with D perhaps matching TRBD1 (6 bases). Germline lookup yields CDR1 SGHVS and CDR2 FNYEAQ. The CDR3 covers 18 residues. V lost 5 bases and J lost 6, with 26 bases in between. The CDR3 region is CASSPGAQPRQGGQPQHF. CDR3 nucleotide sequence: TGTGCCAGCAGCCCCGGGGCACAGCCTCGCCAAGGGGGTCAGCCCCAGCATTTT. The whole variable domain, remainder taken from reference TRBV7-6 and TRBJ1-5, is GAGVSQSPRYKVTKRGQDVALRCDPISGHVSLYWYRQALGQGPEFLTYFNYEAQQDKSGLPNDRFSAERPEGSISTLTIQRTEQRDSAMYRCASSPGAQPRQGGQPQHFGDGTRLSIL.

A note on this clone: Its ends do not fully match the called genes, so a read error is possible. This chain connects TRBV10-2 to TRBJ2-2, with TRBD1 as a possible D gene (6 bases). The CDR3 is 16 residues long. CDR1 and CDR2 from the germline V gene are WSHSY and SAAADI. As DNA, the CDR3 is TGCGCCAGCAGGGAGTCGGGGCAGGGGAAAACCGGGGAGCTGTTTTTT. Amino acid sequence: CASRESGQGKTGELFF.

The V call is TRBV2, the J call TRBJ1-1, with D possibly TRBD1 on 5 matching bases. Germline V CDR1 and CDR2: SNHLY, FYNNEI. This CDR3 has 15 amino acids. The V end lost 7 bases, the J end lost 0 bases, and 15 bases lay between the germline ends. The CDR3 sequence is CASIFSQVMNTEAFF. The CDR3 nucleotides read TGTGCCAGCATCTTCTCACAGGTCATGAACACTGAAGCTTTCTTT.

This sequence joins TRBV3-1 (or the pseudogene TRBV3-2) and TRBJ1-1; TRBD1 agrees at 7 bases. This CDR3 has 14 amino acids. Germline V gives CDR1 LGHDT, CDR2 YNNKEL (reference sequence). The junction had 7 bases not matched to a gene; V was cut back by 8 bases and J by 1 base. CDR3 sequence reads: CASGQGETNTEAFF. Written as DNA, the CDR3 is TGTGCCAGCGGGCAGGGGGAAACGAACACTGAAGCTTTCTTT.

The genes are TRBV2 and TRBJ1-1; 7 bases agree with TRBD1. Germline-derived CDR1 and CDR2 are SNHLY and FYNNEI. V was pared by 6 bases and J by 2 bases, with 6 bases of the junction left unmatched. CDR3 length: 14 residues. The CDR3 protein is CASRYRGFNTEAFF. CDR3 nucleotide sequence: TGTGCCAGCAGGTACAGGGGATTCAACACTGAAGCTTTCTTT.